Reported below is one T cell receptor (beta chain). These data are taken from a study of blood T cell repertoires in COVID-19. Study information: Acute-phase and convalescent COVID-19 samples originated in the United States, Italy and Spain.

The CDR3 spans 14 residues. Trimming cost V 4 bases and J 1 base, with 11 bases left between them. Germline CDR1 reads SGHTA; CDR2 reads FQGNSA. In the authors' methods: The assay estimated nucleated cells by amplifying reference gene primers. The data were produced by immunoSEQ multiplex PCR, yet TCRdb's version contains in-frame clones alone and is incomplete. V and J calls and clone size are given by that table; D and trimming were obtained from the DNA. This sample has 90,000 to 120,000 clones, with 80% to 90% found just once. Input material: peripheral blood. V and J are TRBV7-2 and TRBJ2-7; a possible D gene is TRBD2 (5 bases). The receptor was isolated from a middle-aged man with active or convalescent COVID-19. CDR3 region: CASSSGLVSYEQYF. The CDR3 DNA reads as TGTGCCAGCAGCTCAGGACTGGTATCCTACGAGCAGTACTTC.